The rows below give T cell receptor beta chains drawn from one sample of a study of T-cell reconstitution after alpha-beta-depleted transplantation in children. TCRdb itself ran the PCR reads through MiXCR, one entry per CDR3 protein. This sample carries some 600,000 distinct CDR3 sequences, roughly 13% of them seen once, and the ten largest clones take 2.2%. The source material was PBMCs, mostly from graft donor cells, sampled 360 days after TCRalphabeta/CD19-depleted stem cell transplant. The receptors stem from a male patient between 5 and 17 years old who had a stem cell transplant for acute myeloid leukemia, so the T cells may come from the graft donor. The CDR3 runs from the conserved cysteine through the conserved F or W. D genes are given only for firm matches. Rows give clone size only sometimes, using once, few, many, or a class for an expanded clone.

CASSEMAEQFF,TGTGCCAGCAGTGAAATGGCAGAGCAGTTCTTC,.,TRBV2,.,TRBJ2-1
CSAREALTWGSGANVLTF,TGCAGTGCTAGAGAAGCCCTAACGTGGGGGTCCGGGGCCAACGTCCTGACTTTC,many,TRBV20-1,.,TRBJ2-6
CASSLQPGQGFGGANVLTF,TGCGCCAGCAGTCTACAACCCGGACAGGGATTCGGTGGGGCCAACGTCCTGACTTTC,.,TRBV4-3,TRBD1,TRBJ2-6
CASSPIAGDNEQFF,TGTGCCAGCAGCCCCATAGCGGGAGACAATGAGCAGTTCTTC,once,TRBV7-9,TRBD2,TRBJ2-1
CASSSRGGAPKNIQYF,TGTGCCAGCAGCTCCCGGGGGGGCGCGCCCAAAAACATTCAGTACTTC,.,TRBV7-2,TRBD2,TRBJ2-4
CASSSRTSGSNEQFF,TGTGCCAGCAGCTCGCGGACTAGCGGGAGCAATGAGCAGTTCTTC,.,TRBV7-8,TRBD2,TRBJ2-1
CASSPWGEGRDNEQFF,TGTGCCAGCAGCCCATGGGGGGAGGGCCGAGACAATGAGCAGTTCTTC,few,TRBV28,TRBD2,TRBJ2-1
CASSQDWRKILQETQYF,TGCGCCAGCAGCCAAGATTGGAGAAAAATCCTCCAAGAGACCCAGTACTTC,few,TRBV4-3,.,TRBJ2-5
CASSSNAGMVYEQYF,TGTGCCAGCAGCTCGAACGCGGGGATGGTCTACGAGCAGTACTTC,few,TRBV12-3/TRBV12-4,.,TRBJ2-7
CATSDAGQASYEQYF,TGTGCCACCAGTGATGCCGGACAGGCGTCCTACGAGCAGTACTTC,.,TRBV24-1,TRBD1,TRBJ2-7
CSVEQTAYGYTF,TGCAGCGTTGAACAGACAGCCTATGGCTACACCTTC,many,TRBV29-1,.,TRBJ1-2
CASRPGLGETQYF,TGTGCCAGCAGACCGGGACTTGGGGAGACCCAGTACTTC,.,TRBV28,.,TRBJ2-5
CASRLIRRLYGYTF,TGCGCCAGCAGACTTATCAGACGACTCTATGGCTACACCTTC,.,TRBV5-1,.,TRBJ1-2
CASSLDQGADTQYF,TGTGCCAGCAGCTTAGATCAGGGTGCAGATACGCAGTATTTT,few,TRBV7-8,.,TRBJ2-3
CASSFELAGDWNEQFF,TGTGCCAGCAGCTTTGAACTAGCGGGAGATTGGAATGAGCAGTTCTTC,.,TRBV7-2,TRBD2,TRBJ2-1
CASSLDMVMTRTDTQYF,TGTGCCAGCAGCTTAGATATGGTCATGACGCGCACAGATACGCAGTATTTT,few,TRBV11-2,.,TRBJ2-3
CASSPGLEPEQYF,TGTGCCAGCTCACCGGGACTAGAGCCCGAGCAGTACTTC,.,TRBV18,TRBD2,TRBJ2-7
CASSLDPPGLSSHEQYF,TGTGCCAGCAGTTTAGATCCTCCGGGACTATCCTCCCACGAGCAGTACTTC,few,TRBV28,TRBD2,TRBJ2-7
CASSGPSDEQFF,TGTGCCAGCAGCGGGCCTTCGGATGAGCAGTTCTTC,few,TRBV9,.,TRBJ2-1
CASSANSGTGVRYPNQPQHF,TGTGCCAGCAGTGCAAACTCCGGGACAGGGGTCCGGTATCCGAATCAGCCCCAGCATTTT,.,TRBV27,TRBD1,TRBJ1-5
CASSLIRQTRPAGGDTQYF,TGTGCCAGCAGTTTAATAAGACAAACCCGCCCGGCCGGAGGAGATACGCAGTATTTT,.,TRBV12-3/TRBV12-4,.,TRBJ2-3
CASSVTSGSLKQFF,TGTGCCAGCAGCGTGACTAGCGGGAGTTTGAAGCAGTTCTTC,many,TRBV9,TRBD2,TRBJ2-1
CATSRDVGLADTDTQYF,TGTGCCACCAGCAGAGATGTGGGACTAGCGGACACAGATACGCAGTATTTT,few,TRBV15,TRBD2,TRBJ2-3
CASSQDGGNSYEQYF,TGTGCCAGCAGCCAAGATGGCGGGAACTCCTACGAGCAGTACTTC,few,TRBV4-2,.,TRBJ2-7
CASSLAVTGALGRYQETQYF,TGTGCCAGCAGCTTAGCAGTGACGGGAGCTCTTGGGCGGTACCAAGAGACCCAGTACTTC,.,TRBV7-2,.,TRBJ2-5
CSATWTGRYEQYF,TGCAGTGCTACTTGGACAGGGCGATACGAGCAGTACTTC,.,TRBV20-1,TRBD1,TRBJ2-7
CASSAGASGYNEQFF,TGTGCCAGCAGTGCCGGTGCTAGCGGATACAATGAGCAGTTCTTC,many,TRBV27,TRBD2,TRBJ2-1
CASSYTLSGSGEQYF,TGTGCCAGCAGTTACACGCTTAGCGGGAGCGGCGAGCAGTACTTC,.,TRBV6-5,TRBD2,TRBJ2-7
CASTFDGPGLAGVSGYNEQFF,TGTGCCAGCACCTTCGACGGACCGGGACTAGCGGGAGTTAGTGGGTACAATGAGCAGTTCTTC,few,TRBV2,TRBD2,TRBJ2-1
CASSVDRDTEAFF,TGTGCCAGCAGTGTGGACAGGGACACTGAAGCTTTCTTT,few,TRBV6-1,TRBD1,TRBJ1-1
CASSRGQAPGLALSTFGELFF,TGTGCCAGCAGCCGAGGACAGGCCCCGGGACTAGCCCTCAGCACGTTCGGGGAGCTGTTTTTT,few,TRBV7-2,TRBD2,TRBJ2-2
CASSVKANYGYTF,TGTGCCAGCAGCGTTAAAGCTAACTATGGCTACACCTTC,.,TRBV7-2,.,TRBJ1-2
CSARAVQMNTEAFF,TGCAGTGCTAGAGCAGTTCAGATGAACACTGAAGCTTTCTTT,few,TRBV20-1,.,TRBJ1-1
CASSRSGKANEKLFF,TGTGCCAGCAGCCGGTCGGGCAAGGCTAATGAAAAACTGTTTTTT,few,TRBV28,.,TRBJ1-4
CAWTQGTYEQYF,TGTGCCTGGACCCAGGGTACCTACGAGCAGTACTTC,few,TRBV30,.,TRBJ2-7
CASSSRGSLPGDTQYF,TGTGCCAGCAGCTCCCGGGGTAGCCTGCCGGGAGATACGCAGTATTTT,many,TRBV11-2,.,TRBJ2-3
CASSSQRTSADTQYF,TGTGCCAGCAGCTCCCAACGGACTAGCGCAGATACGCAGTATTTT,.,TRBV7-2,TRBD2,TRBJ2-3
CSVENGQIYNEQFF,TGCAGCGTTGAAAACGGACAGATCTACAATGAGCAGTTCTTC,few,TRBV29-1,.,TRBJ2-1
CASSYVASGRAGGYNEQFF,TGTGCCAGCAGTTACGTTGCGAGCGGGAGGGCCGGAGGGTACAATGAGCAGTTCTTC,few,TRBV6-2/TRBV6-3,TRBD2,TRBJ2-1
CASSHRGTPSTDTQYF,TGTGCCAGCAGCCACAGGGGAACCCCTAGCACAGATACGCAGTATTTT,few,TRBV6-1,TRBD1,TRBJ2-3
CASSLMGAPDIQYF,TGTGCCAGCAGCTTAATGGGCGCCCCGGACATTCAGTACTTC,few,TRBV7-9,.,TRBJ2-4
CASSFSGRDRNIQYF,TGTGCCAGCAGCTTTAGCGGGAGGGACAGGAACATTCAGTACTTC,.,TRBV7-9,TRBD2,TRBJ2-4
CASSQSLGGPAGDTQYF,TGTGCCAGCAGCCAATCTTTAGGAGGCCCGGCCGGAGATACGCAGTATTTT,few,TRBV7-2,.,TRBJ2-3
CASRPGLSYEQYF,TGTGCCAGCAGACCGGGACTAAGCTACGAGCAGTACTTC,.,TRBV12-3/TRBV12-4,TRBD2,TRBJ2-7
CASSQVSGEGNQPQHF,TGTGCCAGCAGCCAGGTATCAGGAGAAGGCAATCAGCCCCAGCATTTT,.,TRBV4-2,.,TRBJ1-5
CASSYPTDSYEQYF,TGCGCCAGCAGCTACCCGACGGACTCCTACGAGCAGTACTTC,.,TRBV5-1,.,TRBJ2-7
CASSTLRQGLDEQYF,TGTGCCAGTAGTACTTTAAGACAGGGGTTGGACGAGCAGTACTTC,many,TRBV19,TRBD1,TRBJ2-7
CSAGENTEAFF,TGCAGTGCGGGGGAGAACACTGAAGCTTTCTTT,few,TRBV29-1,.,TRBJ1-1
CASSLWFGHHEQYF,TGTGCCAGCAGCTTATGGTTCGGGCACCACGAGCAGTACTTC,.,TRBV7-2,.,TRBJ2-7
CASSVGSEQFF,TGTGCCAGCAGCGTCGGCAGTGAGCAGTTCTTC,many,TRBV9,.,TRBJ2-1
CATPGQGASGANVLTF,TGTGCCACCCCGGGACAGGGGGCTTCTGGGGCCAACGTCCTGACTTTC,.,TRBV6-1,TRBD1,TRBJ2-6
CASSVTSGKNEQFF,TGTGCCAGCAGCGTAACTAGCGGGAAAAATGAGCAGTTCTTC,.,TRBV9,TRBD2,TRBJ2-1